The 21 T cell receptor beta chains below all came from one sample that was sequenced in a study of cytomegalovirus exposure and HLA in healthy donors. The PCR used 60 Vbeta and 13 Jbeta primers. The data were produced by immunoSEQ multiplex PCR, yet TCRdb's version contains in-frame clones alone and is incomplete. The repertoire table contains more than 75,000 clones. Sample: PBMCs. The receptors were sampled from a man aged 50 to 59 in good health and CMV-seropositive.

The V and J genes are TRBV4-1 and TRBJ1-1; unclear D gene. Looked up from germline, CDR1 is MGHRA and CDR2 is YSYEKL. The CDR3 totals 13 residues. Trimming took 1 base from V and 10 from J, leaving 13 bases between them. As DNA, the CDR3 is TGCGCCAGCAGCCAAGGCATCATCGAGCGAGCTTTCTTT. It specifies CASSQGIIERAFF.

This chain connects TRBV30 to TRBJ2-2, with 9 bases that match TRBD2. The germline V gene encodes CDR1 GTSNPN and CDR2 SVGIG (reference sequence). V shed 5 bases, J shed 6 bases, and the junction held 7 bases outside the gene matches. The CDR3 is 14 residues long. CDR3 DNA sequence: TGTGCCTGGCGGGAGGTAGCGGGAGCCGGGGAGCTGTTTTTT. Translated, it gives CAWREVAGAGELFF.

V usage is TRBV9 and J usage is TRBJ1-5, with D maybe TRBD1 (6 bases). The CDR3 runs 14 residues. Looked up from germline, CDR1 is SGDLS and CDR2 is YYNGEE. Trimming left V 0 bases short and J 6 bases short, with 10 bases between. CDR3 region: CASSVAGGSQPQHF. In DNA, the CDR3 is TGTGCCAGCAGCGTAGCGGGGGGCTCTCAGCCCCAGCATTTT. The full variable domain, rest sourced from reference TRBV9 and TRBJ1-5, is DSGVTQTPKHLITATGQRVTLRCSPRSGDLSVYWYQQSLDQGLQFLIQYYNGEERAKGNILERFSAQQFPDLHSELNLSSLELGDSALYFCASSVAGGSQPQHFGDGTRLSIL.

The chain employs TRBV5-4 and TRBJ1-2; 8 bases map to TRBD1. After removal of 4 bases from V and 8 bases from J, the junction contained 10 bases not matched to a gene. CDR1 and CDR2 (germline): SGHNT, YYREEE (reference sequence). The CDR3 is made up of 14 amino acids. Written as DNA, the CDR3 is TGTGCCAGCAGCCCCGGACAGGGAGAAAAAGGCTACACCTTC. This codes for CASSPGQGEKGYTF. The entire variable domain, with the rest obtained from reference TRBV5-4 and TRBJ1-2, is as follows: ETGVTQSPTHLIKTRGQQVTLRCSSQSGHNTVSWYQQALGQGPQFIFQYYREEENGRGNFPPRFSGLQFPNYSSELNVNALELDDSALYLCASSPGQGEKGYTFGSGTRLTVV.

The rearrangement joins TRBV4-2 to TRBJ1-5, with 8 bases that match TRBD1. Germline V gene sequence: CDR1 LGHNA, CDR2 YNFKEQ. Trimming took 3 bases from V and 6 from J; bases not matched to a gene: 7. The CDR3 is 15 residues long. The CDR3 is CASSQGQASGQPQHF. The CDR3 DNA follows: TGTGCCAGCAGCCAGGGACAGGCGTCAGGTCAGCCCCAGCATTTT.

The chain combines TRBV6-5 with TRBJ1-4; no clear D. The CDR3 runs 15 residues. Germline loops: CDR1 MNHEY, CDR2 SVGAGI. Trimming removed 0 bases at V and 7 bases at J, with 12 bases between. CDR3 amino acids: CASSYSNPGSEKLFF. CDR3 bases: TGTGCCAGCAGTTACTCGAACCCGGGATCTGAAAAACTGTTTTTT.

This chain links TRBV2 with TRBJ2-1, with TRBD2 identical over 11 bases. The length of the CDR3 is 12 residues. Germline V lookup: CDR1 SNHLY, CDR2 FYNNEI. With V trimmed by 6 bases and J by 10 bases, 2 bases remained unmatched. The CDR3: CASRRLAGEQFF. The CDR3, as DNA: TGTGCCAGCAGAAGACTAGCGGGAGAGCAGTTCTTC.

The chain couples TRBV7-6 to TRBJ2-3; 11 bases line up with TRBD2. Germline CDR1 reads SGHVS; CDR2 reads FNYEAQ. With V trimmed by 5 bases and J by 9 bases, 13 bases remained unmatched. The CDR3 loop spans 16 amino acids. Here the CDR3 DNA reads TGTGCCAGCAGCCTCCATGGGGGACTAGCGGCCGAGACGCAGTATTTT. Protein product: CASSLHGGLAAETQYF.

This chain joins TRBV11-2 and TRBJ2-1; 9 nucleotides line up with TRBD2. V lost 5 bases, J lost 5 bases, and 10 bases stayed unmatched. This CDR3 comprises 16 residues. From germline, CDR1 is SGHAT and CDR2 FQNNGV. CDR3: CASSVAIAGVNNEQFF. CDR3 coding DNA: TGTGCCAGCAGCGTTGCAATAGCGGGAGTCAACAATGAGCAGTTCTTC.

This chain links TRBV18 with TRBJ2-6; 8 nucleotides align to TRBD1. The germline V gene encodes CDR1 KGHSH and CDR2 LQKENI. Trimming cost V 3 bases and J 0 bases; bases outside gene matches: 16. The CDR3 runs to 21 residues. CDR3 nucleotide sequence: TGTGCCAGCTCACCCGACTTCTCTCCGGGACAGGAGCCCTCTGGGGCCAACGTCCTGACTTTC. This gives the protein CASSPDFSPGQEPSGANVLTF.

The genes are TRBV29-1 and TRBJ1-2, with TRBD1 identical over 8 bases. This CDR3 is built from 13 residues. Losses at the gene ends were 4 bases for V and 1 base for J; bases not matched to a gene: 2. The germline gives CDR1 SQVTM, CDR2 ANQGSEA. CDR3 sequence reads: CSVADRVNYGYTF. The CDR3 coding sequence is TGCAGCGTTGCGGACAGGGTTAACTATGGCTACACCTTC.

J is TRBJ2-1 and V is TRBV4-3, with D possibly TRBD2 on 6 matching bases. CDR3 size: 17 residues. V was clipped by 0 bases and J by 3 bases, with 15 bases between them. The V gene's germline CDR1 is LGHNA and CDR2 YSLEER. CDR3 DNA sequence: TGCGCCAGCAGCCAAGATCTGGCGGGGTTCCTCTACAATGAGCAGTTCTTC. Its protein is CASSQDLAGFLYNEQFF.

This chain links TRBV9 with TRBJ1-1; tentative D call: TRBD1 (5 bases). The CDR3 extends over 14 amino acids. V was cut by 0 bases and J by 0 bases, with 6 bases left in between. CDR1 is SGDLS and CDR2 is YYNGEE in the germline V gene. The CDR3 reads CASSVAGMNTEAFF. The DNA of the CDR3 is TGTGCCAGCAGCGTAGCAGGGATGAACACTGAAGCTTTCTTT. The whole variable domain, filled in from reference TRBV9 and TRBJ1-1, reads DSGVTQTPKHLITATGQRVTLRCSPRSGDLSVYWYQQSLDQGLQFLIQYYNGEERAKGNILERFSAQQFPDLHSELNLSSLELGDSALYFCASSVAGMNTEAFFGQGTRLTVV.

The CDR3 loop is CASSSSPGTPGGNEETQYF. As DNA, the CDR3 is TGTGCCAGCTCATCTTCTCCCGGGACTCCCGGGGGAAACGAAGAGACCCAGTACTTC. The rearrangement uses TRBV18 and TRBJ2-5; D may be TRBD2 (6 bases). CDR1 and CDR2 from the germline V gene are KGHSH and LQKENI. The CDR3 has 19 amino acids. Trimming cost V 5 bases and J 3 bases, with 28 bases left between them.

V gene TRBV6-1 combines with J gene TRBJ2-7, with 8 positions matching TRBD1. There are 14 residues in the CDR3. CDR1 and CDR2 from the germline V gene are MNHNS and SASEGT. With V trimmed by 2 bases and J by 4 bases, 4 bases remained unmatched. CDR3 in DNA: TGTGCCAGCAGTGAACCACACAGGGGGTACGAGCAGTACGTC. This codes for CASSEPHRGYEQYV.

This chain connects TRBV5-4 to TRBJ2-1; D gene uncertain. Germline assignment: CDR1 SGHNT and CDR2 YYREEE (reference sequence). The CDR3 extends over 15 amino acids. V gave up 4 bases and J gave up 7 bases, with 18 bases separating them. The CDR3 sequence: CASSPGGRLMNEQFF. CDR3 DNA: TGTGCCAGCAGCCCCGGTGGGCGTCTTATGAATGAGCAGTTCTTC.

The chain has TRBV30 and TRBJ1-5; D might be TRBD1 (6 bases). Per the germline V gene, CDR1 is GTSNPN and CDR2 is SVGIG (reference sequence). The V gene lost 3 bases and the J gene lost 16 bases, with 22 bases spanning the gap. This CDR3 contains 13 residues. This chain's CDR3 is CAWSTTGHSTYHF. CDR3 sequence (DNA): TGTGCCTGGAGCACCACGGGACACTCAACATACCATTTT.

The chain is built from TRBV5-4 and TRBJ2-3, with 8 nucleotides matching TRBD2. This CDR3 is 15 amino acids long. Per germline, CDR1 SGHNT and CDR2 YYREEE (reference sequence). The V and J ends lost 2 bases and 0 bases, in that order; junction bases with no gene match: 2. The CDR3 region has the DNA TGTGCCAGCAGCTTTGCTAGCGGGAGCACAGATACGCAGTATTTT. This codes for CASSFASGSTDTQYF.

The chain carries TRBV15 and TRBJ1-2; the match to TRBD1 covers 7 bases. V lost 1 base to trimming and J lost 3 bases; unmatched junction nucleotides: 2. The CDR3 is made up of 14 amino acids. The germline CDR1 and CDR2 sequences are LNHNV and YYDKDF (reference sequence). The CDR3 sequence: CATSRGDRDYGYTF. The CDR3 DNA sequence: TGTGCCACCAGCAGAGGCGACAGGGACTATGGCTACACCTTC.

The chain recombines TRBV5-6 with TRBJ2-1; possible D gene TRBD2, 5 bases. The CDR3 has 14 residues. Trimming pared 0 bases from V and 10 bases from J, leaving 14 bases between. The germline V gene encodes CDR1 SGHDT and CDR2 YYEEEE. This CDR3 reads CASSLVDSLLEQFF. The CDR3 nucleotides read TGTGCCAGCAGCTTGGTGGACTCCCTCTTGGAGCAGTTCTTC.

The V and J genes are TRBV19 and TRBJ2-1; 9 bases line up with TRBD1. J was trimmed by 2 bases and V by 6 bases; bases with no gene match: 2. The length of the CDR3 is 14 residues. From germline, CDR1 is LNHDA and CDR2 SQIVND (reference sequence). The CDR3 DNA sequence: TGTGCCAGTAGAGACAGGGGGACCTACAATGAGCAGTTCTTC. Its protein is CASRDRGTYNEQFF.